The 5 T cell receptor beta chains in this list originate from one sample, sequenced in a study of T cell changes during pregnancy in multiple sclerosis. Profiled with immunoSEQ multiplex PCR; TCRdb holds only in-frame clones, not every one. This sample has about 75,000 clones; around 90% occur once, and the top ten carry more than 0.4%. This material consisted of CD4+ T cells from peripheral blood mononuclear cells, taken before pregnancy. The source is a female donor with multiple sclerosis, enrolled in a pregnancy study.

The chain has TRBV6-1 and TRBJ1-5, with TRBD1 identical over 9 bases. V trimming: 6 bases; J trimming: 8 bases; junction bases outside the gene matches: 11. Germline V gives CDR1 MNHNS, CDR2 SASEGT. This CDR3 spans 15 amino acids. For the CDR3, the DNA is TGTGCCAGCAGGGGGGGGACAGGGCGAATGGAGCCCCAGCATTTT. Its protein product is CASRGGTGRMEPQHF.

The chain employs TRBV5-1 and TRBJ2-3; tentative D call: TRBD1 (6 bases). This CDR3 comprises 13 residues. Germline V gene lookup returns CDR1 SGHRS and CDR2 YFSETQ. The ends were cut back, 4 bases at V and 4 bases at J, with 10 bases in the middle. The CDR3 here is CASSRTVSDTQYF. DNA for the CDR3: TGCGCCAGCAGCCGGACAGTTTCAGATACGCAGTATTTT.

J is TRBJ2-3 and V is TRBV28, with TRBD2 matching over 16 bases. The CDR3 is 19 amino acids. The junction had 7 bases not matched to a gene; V was cut back by 3 bases and J by 1 base. In germline, CDR1 is MDHEN, CDR2 SYDVKM. For the CDR3, the DNA is TGTGCCAGCAGTTTTAAATTGGGACTAGCGGGAGGGGGCACAGATACGCAGTATTTT. It translates to CASSFKLGLAGGGTDTQYF.

DNA of the CDR3: TGTGCCTGGAGTGTGGGTCTAGCTAACACAGATACGCAGTATTTT. Translated: CAWSVGLANTDTQYF. The chain joins TRBV30 to TRBJ2-3; TRBD2 might be the D (5 bases). The CDR3 runs 15 residues. V dropped 0 bases and J dropped 2 bases, with 12 bases sitting between them. Germline CDR1 is GTSNPN and CDR2 is SVGIG (reference sequence).

This rearrangement joins TRBV28 to TRBJ1-1, with 10 bases that match TRBD1. Per the germline V gene, CDR1 is MDHEN and CDR2 is SYDVKM. V trimming: 6 bases; J trimming: 3 bases; junction bases outside the gene matches: 10. This CDR3 has 16 amino acids. CDR3 in amino acids: CASRTGTGVWDTEAFF. DNA of the CDR3: TGTGCCAGCAGAACCGGGACAGGGGTTTGGGACACTGAAGCTTTCTTT.